This T cell receptor beta chain was recovered during a study of blood T cell repertoires in COVID-19. As for the study in general: COVID-19 samples from acute and convalescent phases originated in the United States, Italy and Spain. From T cells, B-cell-depleted T cells, or PBMCs came the material, which was cDNA or gDNA.

This CDR3 is built from 11 residues. Looked up from germline, CDR1 is MNHEY and CDR2 is SVGAGI. Trimming pared 7 bases from V and 7 bases from J, leaving 10 bases between. How the authors handled the data: Reference gene primer amplification in the assay estimated nucleated cell counts. Only in-frame clones appear in the TCRdb table, and some are missing; sequencing was by immunoSEQ multiplex PCR. V, J and clone size derive from that table, while D and trimming were established from the DNA sequence. The sample has roughly 210,000 clones, about 88% seen once. The source material was peripheral blood. V and J are TRBV6-5 and TRBJ1-1; D remains ambiguous. The sequence was collected from a man between 65 and 85 years old with acute or convalescent COVID-19. The CDR3 sequence: CASKRGGEAFF. The DNA for the CDR3 is TGTGCCAGCAAACGAGGCGGTGAAGCTTTCTTT.